This T cell receptor beta chain was sequenced during a study of T cell responses to AZD1222 COVID-19 vaccine. Turning to this clone: Its antigen is not known.

The repertoire was sequenced with immunoSEQ multiplex PCR; TCRdb's copy has only in-frame clones and lacks some. The sample includes around 130,000 clones, approximately 86% seen only once; the top ten take 3%. The CDR3 sequence is 16 residues long. CDR1 and CDR2 (germline): SGHTA, FQGNSA. The ends were cut back, 3 bases at V and 6 bases at J, with 20 bases in the middle. Study-wide results and limits: The sample set comprised mostly white British donors with more females, and clonal diversity was possibly underestimated. With dominance at 160-218 and 743-854, vaccine-associated CD4 TCRs spanned spike. Reportedly, nearly half the spike-specific TCRs target unmutated variant regions. Repertoires were obtained solely post-peak T cell response.

The chain uses TRBV7-2 and TRBJ1-2, with D possibly being TRBD1 (5 bases). Sequences were derived from peripheral blood, sampled 28 days after the second AZD1222 dose. The sequence was obtained from an adult who received the AZD1222 COVID-19 vaccine. CDR3 protein: CASSFPGWERNNGYTF. The CDR3 region has the DNA TGTGCCAGCAGCTTCCCAGGGTGGGAGCGGAACAATGGCTACACCTTC.